Listed below are T cell receptor beta chains from one sample, sequenced in a study of cytomegalovirus exposure and HLA in healthy donors. TCRdb's copy holds only in-frame clones and misses some; the assay was immunoSEQ multiplex PCR. The table shows about 150,000 clones, with around three quarters occurring only once. The sequenced sample consisted of PBMCs. These receptors all come from a woman between 40 and 55 years old in good health and CMV-seronegative. Both conserved end residues are part of each CDR3. D genes are given only for firm matches. Size is omitted from some rows. Given values are once, few, many or a class for expanded clones.

TRBJ2-7 TRBV9 NA TRBD2 CASSVDGRSYEQYF TGTGCCAGCAGCGTAGACGGGAGGTCCTACGAGCAGTACTTC
TRBJ1-2 TRBV2 NA TRBD1 CASSEEGQGHGYTF TGTGCCAGCAGTGAAGAAGGACAGGGTCATGGCTACACCTTC
TRBJ2-7 TRBV4-1 NA TRBD2 CASSLSGRAEQYF TGCGCCAGTTCCCTTAGCGGGAGGGCCGAGCAGTACTTC
TRBJ1-1 TRBV7-2 few TRBD1 CASSPSRDRYTEAFF TGTGCCAGCAGCCCCTCCCGGGACAGGTACACTGAAGCTTTCTTT
TRBJ1-5 TRBV15 NA TRBD1 CATSRGVQGWHQPQHF TGTGCCACCAGCAGAGGAGTACAGGGGTGGCATCAGCCCCAGCATTTT
TRBJ2-1 TRBV29-1 NA TRBD2 CSVEERGSYNEQFF TGCAGCGTTGAGGAGCGGGGGTCCTACAATGAGCAGTTCTTC
TRBJ2-7 TRBV14 NA TRBD1 CASSQTGDSYEQYF TGTGCCAGCAGCCAAACAGGGGATTCCTACGAGCAGTACTTC
TRBJ1-1 TRBV7-9 few NA CASSLVGVNTEAFF TGTGCCAGCAGCTTAGTAGGGGTGAACACTGAAGCTTTCTTT
TRBJ2-1 TRBV10-1 NA TRBD2 CASSESPLAGGPMNNEQFF TGCGCCAGCAGTGAGTCTCCCCTAGCGGGAGGGCCCATGAACAATGAGCAGTTCTTC
TRBJ1-1 TRBV5-1 NA NA CASSLGRTEAFF TGCGCCAGCAGCTTGGGGAGAACTGAAGCTTTCTTT
TRBJ1-5 TRBV6-5 few NA CASSPLGQINQPQHF TGTGCCAGCAGCCCCCTTGGACAGATCAATCAGCCCCAGCATTTT
TRBJ1-1 TRBV10-2 NA NA CASSVADTEAFF TGCGCCAGCAGTGTAGCGGACACTGAAGCTTTCTTT
TRBJ1-1 TRBV25-1 NA NA CASSELVGRAFF TGTGCCAGCAGTGAATTGGTGGGGCGAGCTTTCTTT
TRBJ2-1 TRBV27 NA TRBD1 CASSPDRGSHNEQFF TGTGCCAGCAGTCCAGACAGGGGATCCCACAATGAGCAGTTCTTC
TRBJ1-1 TRBV30 NA TRBD1 CAWSPSRDRGGRTEAFF TGTGCCTGGAGTCCGTCCCGGGACAGGGGGGGTCGGACTGAAGCTTTCTTT
TRBJ2-2 TRBV5-1 once NA CASSLRESRNTGELFF TGCGCCAGCAGCCTGAGGGAGAGCAGGAACACCGGGGAGCTGTTTTTT
TRBJ1-5 TRBV10-3 few NA CAISQGVEQPQHF TGTGCCATCAGTCAGGGCGTAGAACAGCCCCAGCATTTT
TRBJ2-3 TRBV5-4 NA NA CASSLERPTDTQYF TGTGCCAGCAGCTTGGAGCGGCCCACAGATACGCAGTATTTT
TRBJ2-7 TRBV7-9 NA TRBD1 CASSPGQENYEQYF TGTGCCAGCAGCCCAGGACAGGAGAACTACGAGCAGTACTTC
TRBJ2-5 TRBV19 NA NA CASSMAVTQETQYF TGTGCCAGTAGTATGGCCGTAACACAAGAGACCCAGTACTTC
TRBJ2-7 TRBV4-2 NA TRBD1 CASSQAVGQGMTYEQYF TGTGCCAGCAGCCAAGCCGTTGGACAGGGCATGACCTACGAGCAGTACTTC
TRBJ1-1 TRBV10-3 NA NA CAIRQDGGNTEAFF TGTGCCATCAGGCAAGACGGGGGGAACACTGAAGCTTTCTTT
TRBJ2-5 TRBV6-5 NA NA CASSGETQYF TGTGCCAGCAGCGGGGAGACCCAGTACTTC
TRBJ2-2 TRBV27 NA NA CASSLSLDENTGELFF TGTGCCAGCAGTTTATCACTAGATGAGAACACCGGGGAGCTGTTTTTT
TRBJ1-1 TRBV2 NA TRBD1 CASSASEGAAAFF TGTGCCAGCAGTGCCTCCGAGGGGGCGGCAGCTTTCTTT
TRBJ1-1 TRBV7-9 NA NA CASSLRARNTKAFF TGTGCCAGCAGCTTAAGAGCGAGGAACACTAAAGCTTTCTTT
TRBJ2-7 TRBV6-5 NA NA CAKRGDRDYPYEQYF TGTGCCAAAAGGGGGGACAGAGATTATCCCTACGAGCAGTACTTC
TRBJ2-3 TRBV10-3 NA TRBD2 CAIGGGSTDTQYF TGTGCCATCGGCGGGGGTAGCACAGATACGCAGTATTTT
TRBJ2-7 TRBV28 NA NA CASSSTGRSAYEQYF TGTGCCAGCAGTTCTACAGGGCGGTCCGCCTACGAGCAGTACTTC
TRBJ2-2 TRBV27 NA TRBD2 CASSFAGVRTGELFF TGTGCCAGCAGTTTCGCGGGAGTGAGAACCGGGGAGCTGTTTTTT
TRBJ2-7 TRBV6-6 few TRBD2 CASNIAGAEGEQYF TGTGCCAGCAACATAGCGGGAGCGGAGGGCGAGCAGTACTTC
TRBJ2-1 TRBV5-6 NA TRBD1 CASSLQGATTEQFF TGTGCCAGCAGCTTGCAGGGGGCAACAACTGAGCAGTTCTTC
TRBJ2-1 TRBV28 NA NA CASSLPRGSSYNEQFF TGTGCCAGCAGTTTACCCCGGGGGAGCTCCTACAATGAGCAGTTCTTC
TRBJ2-3 TRBV5-6 NA NA CASSLGRPDTQYF TGTGCCAGCAGCTTGGGCAGGCCGGATACGCAGTATTTT
TRBJ1-6 TRBV30 NA TRBD1 CAWSAQGARSPLHF TGTGCCTGGAGTGCGCAGGGGGCGCGATCACCCCTCCACTTT
TRBJ1-3 TRBV7-9 NA NA CASSAGDSGNTIYF TGTGCCAGCAGCGCAGGGGACTCTGGAAACACCATATATTTT
TRBJ1-1 TRBV29-1 NA TRBD1 CSGVQGIWGTEAFF TGCAGCGGGGTACAGGGGATTTGGGGCACTGAAGCTTTCTTT
TRBJ1-1 TRBV10-3 NA TRBD1 CAISGPGQGDTEAFF TGTGCCATCAGTGGCCCGGGACAGGGAGACACTGAAGCTTTCTTT
TRBJ2-7 TRBV19 few TRBD1 CASRATGGYEQYF TGTGCCAGTAGGGCGACAGGGGGCTACGAGCAGTACTTC
TRBJ1-2 TRBV7-9 NA TRBD1 CASSLTGTGGRYTF TGTGCCAGCAGCCTAACCGGGACAGGGGGTCGCTACACCTTC
TRBJ1-2 TRBV9 NA TRBD1 CASSPRDRSYGYTF TGTGCCAGCAGCCCCAGGGACAGGTCCTATGGCTACACCTTC
TRBJ2-1 TRBV28 NA NA CASMAGSSYNEQFF TGTGCCAGCATGGCAGGTTCCTCCTACAATGAGCAGTTCTTC
TRBJ2-7 TRBV2 NA NA CASLQGYEQYF TGTGCCAGCTTACAGGGTTACGAGCAGTACTTC
TRBJ1-1 TRBV6-1 NA NA CASSTTPEAFF TGTGCCAGCAGTACCACACCTGAAGCTTTCTTT
TRBJ2-7 TRBV6-6 once TRBD1 CASGRTGGRYEQYF TGTGCCAGCGGACGGACAGGGGGCCGCTACGAGCAGTACTTC
TRBJ1-1 TRBV29-1 NA TRBD1 CSVGQGAAAEAFF TGCAGCGTTGGACAGGGGGCGGCCGCAGAAGCTTTCTTT
TRBJ1-5 TRBV13 NA NA CASSLGGGGQPQHF TGTGCCAGCAGCTTAGGTGGGGGAGGTCAGCCCCAGCATTTT
TRBJ2-2 TRBV4-2 NA TRBD1 CASSQDGGQGLAGELFF TGTGCCAGCAGCCAAGATGGGGGACAGGGGTTGGCCGGGGAGCTGTTTTTT
TRBJ2-2 TRBV11-2 NA NA CASVGAGAVLTGELFF TGTGCCAGCGTTGGCGCGGGGGCCGTACTCACCGGGGAGCTGTTTTTT
TRBJ2-6 TRBV6-5 once TRBD1 CASSKTGDGANVLTF TGTGCCAGCAGTAAGACAGGGGATGGGGCCAACGTCCTGACTTTC
TRBJ1-1 TRBV6-5 NA NA CASSTVGGANTEAFF TGTGCCAGCAGTACTGTTGGAGGGGCCAACACTGAAGCTTTCTTT
TRBJ2-1 TRBV19 NA TRBD2 CASSMGGFRPYNEQFF TGTGCCAGTAGTATGGGGGGGTTCCGACCTTACAATGAGCAGTTCTTC
TRBJ2-5 TRBV7-8 NA NA CASSLPILRSDFQETQYF TGTGCCAGCAGCTTACCTATCCTGCGGTCTGATTTCCAAGAGACCCAGTACTTC